This T cell receptor (beta chain) is from a study of Graves' ophthalmopathy and Graves' hyperthyroidism. Between the trimmed V and J ends, which lost 0 bases and 0 bases, there was a span of 11 bases. The CDR3 spans 17 residues. The germline V gene encodes CDR1 LGHNT and CDR2 FRNRAP. There are many counts of this clonotype. RNA transcripts served as template for amplifying TCR beta CDR3 sequences. Second-round multiplex PCR came after a first-round RT-PCR that employed HTBI primers. In TCRdb, the multiplex PCR reads were re-called with MiXCR into one record per CDR3 protein. The table includes a few hundred thousand distinct CDR3 sequences, 17% detected once. The starting material, around 9.3 ml of fresh peripheral blood, provided the PBMCs.

The sequencing input was peripheral blood. The J gene is TRBJ2-2, the V gene TRBV12-5, with a possible D match to TRBD1 (6 bases). The receptor was isolated from an adult woman with stable Graves' hyperthyroidism. The CDR3, as DNA: TGTGCTAGTGGTTTGGTCCTGGACAGCACGAACACCGGGGAGCTGTTTTTT. This gives the protein CASGLVLDSTNTGELFF.